These 12 T cell receptor beta chains were all obtained from the same sample, sequenced in a study of blood T cell repertoires in COVID-19. Clones were read by immunoSEQ multiplex PCR, and TCRdb kept only the in-frame ones, dropping some. The table includes 300,000 to 450,000 clones, around 84% detected once. Sequencing was carried out using peripheral blood. Every receptor here comes from a young woman with acute or convalescent COVID-19.

The rearrangement joins TRBV25-1 to TRBJ2-5, with D possibly matching TRBD2 (6 bases). The V gene lost 1 base and the J gene lost 3 bases, with 15 bases spanning the gap. CDR1 MGHDK and CDR2 SYGVNS come from the germline V gene. The CDR3 totals 16 residues. CDR3 residues: CASSESWEETEETQYF. CDR3 bases: TGTGCCAGCAGTGAATCTTGGGAGGAGACAGAAGAGACCCAGTACTTC.

The chain links TRBV19 to TRBJ1-2; D not resolved. The V and J ends lost 5 bases and 3 bases respectively, with 13 bases between them. Germline CDR1 is LNHDA and CDR2 is SQIVND (reference sequence). The CDR3 runs 14 residues. CDR3 loop: CASSFQVLDYGYTF. CDR3 coding DNA: TGTGCCAGTAGTTTTCAGGTCCTCGACTATGGCTACACCTTC.

The J gene is TRBJ2-2, the V gene TRBV5-5; 9 bases map to TRBD2. The germline gives CDR1 SGHKS, CDR2 YYEKEE (reference sequence). Trimming cost V 2 bases and J 5 bases; bases outside gene matches: 7. This CDR3 has 16 residues. CDR3: CASSLPLAGTTGELFF. The CDR3 DNA reads TGTGCCAGCAGCTTACCCCTAGCGGGAACAACCGGGGAGCTGTTTTTT.

This chain joins TRBV30 and TRBJ2-2; 12 positions match TRBD2. CDR1 GTSNPN and CDR2 SVGIG come from the germline V gene (reference sequence). The junction had 9 bases not matched to a gene; V was cut back by 2 bases and J by 5 bases. CDR3 length: 17 amino acids. CDR3 sequence: CAWSLGRTSGVTGELFF. CDR3 DNA: TGTGCCTGGAGTTTGGGCAGGACTAGCGGGGTTACCGGGGAGCTGTTTTTT.

This chain links TRBV5-1 with TRBJ2-1; D unclear. CDR1 and CDR2 from the germline V gene are SGHRS and YFSETQ. This CDR3 region has 15 residues. V lost 0 bases, J lost 9 bases, and 16 bases lay in between. The CDR3 sequence is CASSLERHLYPEQFF. The CDR3 region has the DNA TGCGCCAGCAGCTTGGAAAGACACCTCTATCCTGAGCAGTTCTTC. Complete variable domain (other parts from reference TRBV5-1 and TRBJ2-1): KAGVTQTPRYLIKTRGQQVTLSCSPISGHRSVSWYQQTPGQGLQFLFEYFSETQRNKGNFPGRFSGRQFSNSRSEMNVSTLELGDSALYLCASSLERHLYPEQFFGPGTRLTVL.

J is TRBJ2-7 and V is TRBV21-1; TRBD1, the D gene given by the table, was not confirmed from the DNA. TRBV21-1 is tagged as a pseudogene. The CDR3 covers 16 residues. The CDR3 DNA sequence: TGTGCCAGCAGCAGGACTCAAACAGGGAGAGGCTACGAGCAGTACTTC. Translated, it gives CASSRTQTGRGYEQYF.

The V gene is TRBV12-5, the J gene TRBJ1-5; 7 bases map to TRBD1. V lost 1 base to trimming and J lost 7 bases; unmatched junction nucleotides: 4. The CDR3 consists of 14 residues. Per germline, CDR1 LGHNT and CDR2 FRNRAP. The CDR3 spells CASGLGQGEQPQHF. The CDR3 region has the DNA TGTGCTAGTGGTTTGGGACAGGGTGAGCAGCCCCAGCATTTT.

The chain joins TRBV6-2 or TRBV6-3 to TRBJ1-2, with 7 nucleotides matching TRBD1. The V gene's germline CDR1 is MNHEY and CDR2 SVGEGT. The CDR3 has 13 residues. V was clipped by 5 bases and J by 2 bases; unmatched bases: 2. The CDR3 nucleotides are TGTGCCAGCAGTCGGGACAGCAACTATGGCTACACCTTC. As protein: CASSRDSNYGYTF.

The chain combines TRBV24-1 with TRBJ2-2, with a tentative D call TRBD1 (7 bases). The CDR3 sequence is 15 residues long. Germline-derived CDR1 and CDR2 are KGHDR and SFDVKD. The V end lost 5 bases, the J end lost 6 bases, and 15 bases lay between the germline ends. CDR3 DNA: TGTGCCACCAGTGGTAGAACAGGGGAGGCCGGGGAGCTGTTTTTT. Residues: CATSGRTGEAGELFF.

The chain carries TRBV5-5 and TRBJ1-4, with 8 positions matching TRBD1. This CDR3 has 14 amino acids. The germline V gene encodes CDR1 SGHKS and CDR2 YYEKEE (reference sequence). Unmatched junction bases numbered 5, after V lost 2 bases and J lost 8 bases. DNA of the CDR3: TGTGCCAGCAGCTTTACAGGGGGTCAGGAAAAACTGTTTTTT. Amino acids: CASSFTGGQEKLFF.

The V call is TRBV12-5, the J call TRBJ1-4; 8 nucleotides line up with TRBD1. Germline V gene sequence: CDR1 LGHNT, CDR2 FRNRAP. The CDR3 length is 14 residues. V shed 7 bases, J shed 4 bases, and the junction held 5 bases outside the gene matches. The CDR3 region is CASDQTGVNEKLFF. The DNA of the CDR3 is TGTGCTAGTGACCAGACAGGGGTTAATGAAAAACTGTTTTTT.

The chain combines TRBV5-1 with TRBJ2-3; no definite D call. Germline CDR1 SGHRS, CDR2 YFSETQ. Trimming took 0 bases from V and 1 from J, leaving 6 bases between them. There are 14 residues in the CDR3. CDR3 coding DNA: TGCGCCAGCAGCTTGGAAGGAGGCACAGATACGCAGTATTTT. Residues: CASSLEGGTDTQYF. Supplemented by reference TRBV5-1 and TRBJ2-3, the full variable domain reads KAGVTQTPRYLIKTRGQQVTLSCSPISGHRSVSWYQQTPGQGLQFLFEYFSETQRNKGNFPGRFSGRQFSNSRSEMNVSTLELGDSALYLCASSLEGGTDTQYFGPGTRLTVL.